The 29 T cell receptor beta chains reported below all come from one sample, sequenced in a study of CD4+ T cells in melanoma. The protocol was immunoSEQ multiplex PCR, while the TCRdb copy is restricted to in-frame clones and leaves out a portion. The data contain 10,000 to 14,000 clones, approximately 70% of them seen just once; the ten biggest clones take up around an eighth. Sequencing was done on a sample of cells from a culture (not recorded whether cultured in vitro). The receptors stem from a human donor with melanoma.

The CDR3 is CASQARFLVQGLANEQFF. The CDR3 DNA is TGTGCCAGCCAAGCAAGGTTTTTGGTCCAGGGTTTGGCCAATGAGCAGTTCTTC. The chain has TRBV2 and TRBJ2-1; TRBD1 might be the D (5 bases). The germline V gene has CDR1 SNHLY and CDR2 FYNNEI. The V end lost 8 bases, the J end lost 6 bases, and 29 bases lay between the germline ends. The CDR3 totals 18 residues. Looking up the rest from reference TRBV2 and TRBJ2-1 gives the full variable domain: EPEVTQTPSHQVTQMGQEVILRCVPISNHLYFYWYRQILGQKVEFLVSFYNNEISEKSEIFDDQFSVERPDGSNFTLKIRSTKLEDSAMYFCASQARFLVQGLANEQFFGPGTRLTVL.

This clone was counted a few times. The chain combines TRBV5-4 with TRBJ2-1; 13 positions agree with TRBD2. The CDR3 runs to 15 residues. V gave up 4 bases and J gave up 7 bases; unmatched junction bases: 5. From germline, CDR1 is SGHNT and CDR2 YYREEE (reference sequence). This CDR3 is CASSSGTSGANEQFF. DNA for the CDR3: TGTGCCAGCAGCAGCGGGACTAGCGGGGCAAATGAGCAGTTCTTC.

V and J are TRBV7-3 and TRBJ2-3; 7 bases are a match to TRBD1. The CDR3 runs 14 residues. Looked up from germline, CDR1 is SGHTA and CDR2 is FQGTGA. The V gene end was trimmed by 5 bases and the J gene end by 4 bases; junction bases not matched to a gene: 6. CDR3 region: CASSPRGPADTQYF. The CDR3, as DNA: TGTGCCAGCAGCCCTAGGGGGCCGGCAGATACGCAGTATTTT.

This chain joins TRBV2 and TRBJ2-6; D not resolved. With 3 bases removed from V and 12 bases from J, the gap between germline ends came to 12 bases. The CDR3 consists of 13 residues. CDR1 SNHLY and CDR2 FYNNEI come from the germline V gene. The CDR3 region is CASSDSPPGVLTF. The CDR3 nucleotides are TGTGCCAGCAGTGACAGCCCTCCGGGCGTCCTGACTTTC. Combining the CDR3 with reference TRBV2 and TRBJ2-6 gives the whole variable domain EPEVTQTPSHQVTQMGQEVILRCVPISNHLYFYWYRQILGQKVEFLVSFYNNEISEKSEIFDDQFSVERPDGSNFTLKIRSTKLEDSAMYFCASSDSPPGVLTFGAGSRLTVL.

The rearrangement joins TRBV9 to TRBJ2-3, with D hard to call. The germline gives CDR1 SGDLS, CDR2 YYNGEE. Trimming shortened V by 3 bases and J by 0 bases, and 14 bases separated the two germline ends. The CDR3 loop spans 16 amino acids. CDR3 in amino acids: CASSALGLTSTDTQYF. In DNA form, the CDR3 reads TGTGCCAGCAGCGCCCTCGGGTTGACTAGCACAGATACGCAGTATTTT.

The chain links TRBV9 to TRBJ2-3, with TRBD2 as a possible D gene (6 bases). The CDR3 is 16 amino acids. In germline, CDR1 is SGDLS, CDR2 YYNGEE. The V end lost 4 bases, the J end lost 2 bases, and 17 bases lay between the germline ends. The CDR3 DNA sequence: TGTGCCAGCAGCCACCAGGCTAGCGAATACACAGATACGCAGTATTTT. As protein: CASSHQASEYTDTQYF.

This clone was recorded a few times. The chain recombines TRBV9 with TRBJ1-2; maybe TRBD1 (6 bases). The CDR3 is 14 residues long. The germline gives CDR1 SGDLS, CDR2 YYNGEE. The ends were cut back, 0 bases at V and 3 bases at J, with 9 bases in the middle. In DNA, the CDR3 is TGTGCCAGCAGCGTAGGAGGGACATACTATGGCTACACCTTC. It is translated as CASSVGGTYYGYTF.

The CDR3 sequence is CASGLALGTGSSYEQYF. As DNA, the CDR3 is TGTGCTAGTGGTTTGGCCCTCGGGACAGGGAGCTCCTACGAGCAGTACTTC. The chain has TRBV12-5 and TRBJ2-7, with TRBD1 matching 9 bases. The V and J ends lost 1 base and 0 bases, in that order; junction bases with no gene match: 7. Germline CDR1 LGHNT, CDR2 FRNRAP. The length of the CDR3 is 17 residues.

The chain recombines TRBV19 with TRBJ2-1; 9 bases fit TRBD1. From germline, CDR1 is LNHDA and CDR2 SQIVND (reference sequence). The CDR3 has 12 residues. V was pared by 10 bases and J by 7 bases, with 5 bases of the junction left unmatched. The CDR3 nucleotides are TGTGCCACTATAGACAGGGGGAATGAGCAGTTCTTC. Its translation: CATIDRGNEQFF.

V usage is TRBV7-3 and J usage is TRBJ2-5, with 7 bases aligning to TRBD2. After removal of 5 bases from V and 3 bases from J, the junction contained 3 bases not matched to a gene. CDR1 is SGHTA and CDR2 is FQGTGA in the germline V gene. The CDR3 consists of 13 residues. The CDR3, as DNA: TGTGCCAGCAGCCGGAGCGGGGAAGAGACCCAGTACTTC. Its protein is CASSRSGEETQYF. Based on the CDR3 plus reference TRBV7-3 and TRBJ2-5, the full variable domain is GAGVSQTPSNKVTEKGKYVELRCDPISGHTALYWYRQSLGQGPEFLIYFQGTGAADDSGLPNDRFFAVRPEGSVSTLKIQRTERGDSAVYLCASSRSGEETQYFGPGTRLLVL.

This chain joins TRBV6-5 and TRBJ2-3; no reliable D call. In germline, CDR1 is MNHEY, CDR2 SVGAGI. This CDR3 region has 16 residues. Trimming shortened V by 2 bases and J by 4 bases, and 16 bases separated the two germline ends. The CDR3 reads CASSYGYSTLADTQYF. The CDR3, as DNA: TGTGCCAGCAGTTACGGCTATTCCACCTTGGCAGATACGCAGTATTTT.

In DNA form, the CDR3 reads TGTGCCAGCAGTGAGTTCCCGGGGTCCCCCGTTGAGCAGTTCTTC. Translation: CASSEFPGSPVEQFF. This chain connects TRBV2 to TRBJ2-1; a possible D gene is TRBD2 (5 bases). The CDR3 is 15 residues long. Trimming stripped 3 bases from V and 9 bases from J, with 18 bases between. In germline, CDR1 is SNHLY, CDR2 FYNNEI.

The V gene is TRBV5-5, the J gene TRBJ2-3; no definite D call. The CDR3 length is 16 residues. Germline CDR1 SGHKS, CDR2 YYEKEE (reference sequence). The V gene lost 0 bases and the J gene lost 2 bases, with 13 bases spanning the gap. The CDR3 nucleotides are TGTGCCAGCAGCTTGGTCCATATGGGATTCACAGATACGCAGTATTTT. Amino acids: CASSLVHMGFTDTQYF.

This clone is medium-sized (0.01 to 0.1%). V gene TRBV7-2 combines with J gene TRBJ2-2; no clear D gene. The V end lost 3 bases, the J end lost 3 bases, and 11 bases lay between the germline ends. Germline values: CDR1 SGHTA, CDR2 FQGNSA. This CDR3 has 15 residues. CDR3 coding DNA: TGTGCCAGCAGCTTCAAGGGAAGGGACACCGGGGAGCTGTTTTTT. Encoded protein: CASSFKGRDTGELFF.

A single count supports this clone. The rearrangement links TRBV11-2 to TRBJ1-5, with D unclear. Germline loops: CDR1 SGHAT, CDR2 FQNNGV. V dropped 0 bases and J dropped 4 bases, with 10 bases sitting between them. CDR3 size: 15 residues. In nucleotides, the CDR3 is TGTGCCAGCAGCTTAGACCTGGTGGAAAATCAGCCCCAGCATTTT. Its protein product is CASSLDLVENQPQHF.

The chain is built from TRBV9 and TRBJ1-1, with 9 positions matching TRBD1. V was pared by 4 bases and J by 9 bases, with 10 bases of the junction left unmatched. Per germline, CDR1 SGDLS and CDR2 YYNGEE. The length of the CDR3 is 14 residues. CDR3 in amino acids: CASSPTGQGGQAFF. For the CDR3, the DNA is TGTGCCAGCAGCCCTACGGGACAGGGCGGTCAAGCTTTCTTT.

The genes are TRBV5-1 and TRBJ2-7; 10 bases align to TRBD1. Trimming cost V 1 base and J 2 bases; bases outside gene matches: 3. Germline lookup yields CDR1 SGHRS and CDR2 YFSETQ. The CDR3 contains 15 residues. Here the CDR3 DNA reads TGCGCCAGCAGCTTGACCGGGACAGGGGCCTACGAGCAGTACTTC. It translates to CASSLTGTGAYEQYF.

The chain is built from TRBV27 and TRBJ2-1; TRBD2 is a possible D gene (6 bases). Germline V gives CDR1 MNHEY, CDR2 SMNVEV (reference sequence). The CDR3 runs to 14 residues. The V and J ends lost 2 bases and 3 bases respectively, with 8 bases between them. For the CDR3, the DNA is TGTGCCAGCAGTTTAGCGGGGTACTACAATGAGCAGTTCTTC. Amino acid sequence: CASSLAGYYNEQFF.

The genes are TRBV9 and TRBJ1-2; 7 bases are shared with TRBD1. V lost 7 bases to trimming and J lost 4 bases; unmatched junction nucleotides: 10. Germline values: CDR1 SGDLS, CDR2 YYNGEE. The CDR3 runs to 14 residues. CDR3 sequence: CASGDRAYSYGYTF. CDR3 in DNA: TGTGCCAGCGGCGACAGGGCCTATTCCTATGGCTACACCTTC.

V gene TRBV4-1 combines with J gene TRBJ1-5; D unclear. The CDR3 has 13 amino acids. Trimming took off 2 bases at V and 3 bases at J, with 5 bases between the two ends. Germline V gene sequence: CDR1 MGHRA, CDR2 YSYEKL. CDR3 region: CASSQQINQPQHF. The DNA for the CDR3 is TGCGCCAGCAGCCAACAGATCAATCAGCCCCAGCATTTT.

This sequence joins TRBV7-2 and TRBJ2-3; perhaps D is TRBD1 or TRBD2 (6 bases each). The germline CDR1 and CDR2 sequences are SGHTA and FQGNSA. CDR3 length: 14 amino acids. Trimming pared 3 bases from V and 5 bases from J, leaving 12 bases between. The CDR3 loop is CASSFGGGVDTQYF. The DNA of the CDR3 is TGTGCCAGCAGCTTTGGGGGCGGGGTAGATACGCAGTATTTT. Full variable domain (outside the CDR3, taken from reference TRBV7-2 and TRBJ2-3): GAGVSQSPSNKVTEKGKDVELRCDPISGHTALYWYRQSLGQGLEFLIYFQGNSAPDKSGLPSDRFSAERTGGSVSTLTIQRTQQEDSAVYLCASSFGGGVDTQYFGPGTRLTVL.

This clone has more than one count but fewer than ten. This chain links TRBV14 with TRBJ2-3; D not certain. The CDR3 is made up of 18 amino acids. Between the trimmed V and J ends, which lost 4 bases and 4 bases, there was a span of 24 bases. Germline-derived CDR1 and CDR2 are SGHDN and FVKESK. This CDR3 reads CASSPSVGVSITSDTQYF. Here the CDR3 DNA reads TGTGCCAGCAGCCCCTCAGTTGGTGTCTCTATAACGTCAGATACGCAGTATTTT.

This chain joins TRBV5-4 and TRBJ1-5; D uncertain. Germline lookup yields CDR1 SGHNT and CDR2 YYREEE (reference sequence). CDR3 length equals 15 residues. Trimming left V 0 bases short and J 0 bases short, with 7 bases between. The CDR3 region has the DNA TGTGCCAGCAGCTTGGAAAGGGATAGCAATCAGCCCCAGCATTTT. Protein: CASSLERDSNQPQHF.

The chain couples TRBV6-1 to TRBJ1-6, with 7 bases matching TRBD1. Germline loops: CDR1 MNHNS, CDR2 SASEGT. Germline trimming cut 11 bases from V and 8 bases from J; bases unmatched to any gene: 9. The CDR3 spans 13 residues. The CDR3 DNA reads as TGTGCCGGACAGGACAGGATCGATTCACCCCTCCACTTT. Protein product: CAGQDRIDSPLHF.

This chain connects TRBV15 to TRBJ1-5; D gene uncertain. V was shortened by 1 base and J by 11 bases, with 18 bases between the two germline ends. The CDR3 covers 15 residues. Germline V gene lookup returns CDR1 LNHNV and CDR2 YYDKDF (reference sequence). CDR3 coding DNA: TGTGCCACCAGCAGAGTAGGCCAGGTGGGGTCGGCCCAGCATTTT. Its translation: CATSRVGQVGSAQHF.

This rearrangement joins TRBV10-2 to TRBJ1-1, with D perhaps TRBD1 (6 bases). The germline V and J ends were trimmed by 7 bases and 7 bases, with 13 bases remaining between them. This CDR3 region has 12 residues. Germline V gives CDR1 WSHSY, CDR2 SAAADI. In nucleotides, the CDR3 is TGCGCCAGCATAGGGGGGGCAGGTGAAGCTTTCTTT. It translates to CASIGGAGEAFF.

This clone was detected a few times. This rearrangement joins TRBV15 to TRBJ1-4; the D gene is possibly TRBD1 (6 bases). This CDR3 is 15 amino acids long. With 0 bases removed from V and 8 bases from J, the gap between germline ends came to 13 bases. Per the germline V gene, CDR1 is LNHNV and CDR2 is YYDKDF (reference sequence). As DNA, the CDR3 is TGTGCCACCAGCAGAGATCCACAGGGAGGGGAAAAACTGTTTTTT. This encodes CATSRDPQGGEKLFF.

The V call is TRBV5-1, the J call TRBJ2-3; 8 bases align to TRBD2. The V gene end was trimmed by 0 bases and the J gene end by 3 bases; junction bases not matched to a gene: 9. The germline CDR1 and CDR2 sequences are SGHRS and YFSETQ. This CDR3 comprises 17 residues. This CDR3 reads CASSLAPRGVGTDTQYF. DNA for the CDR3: TGCGCCAGCAGCTTGGCACCGCGGGGGGTCGGGACAGATACGCAGTATTTT.

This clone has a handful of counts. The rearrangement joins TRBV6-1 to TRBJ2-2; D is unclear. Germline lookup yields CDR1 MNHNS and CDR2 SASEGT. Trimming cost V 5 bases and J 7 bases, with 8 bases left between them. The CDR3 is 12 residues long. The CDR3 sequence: CASSPLVGELFF. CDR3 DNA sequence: TGTGCCAGCAGTCCGTTGGTCGGGGAGCTGTTTTTT.